These T cell receptor beta chains were read from a single sample in a study of T cells in Graves' hyperthyroidism and ophthalmopathy. TCRdb fed the multiplex PCR reads into MiXCR, producing one record per CDR3 protein. Of about 600,000 distinct CDR3 sequences in the sample, around 16% were seen once. The sample taken for sequencing was blood. The receptors were gathered from a woman aged 40 to 55 with Graves' ophthalmopathy. CDR3s include the opening cysteine and the closing phenylalanine or tryptophan. The D gene is left open where the match is weak.

J gene | D gene | V gene | CDR3 protein
TRBJ1-2 | TRBD1 | TRBV10-3 | CAISNRTGLAYGYTF
TRBJ1-6 | TRBD1 | TRBV2 | CASNLAPGGGSPLHF
TRBJ2-5 | NA | TRBV2 | CASKDTSYQETQYF
TRBJ2-5 | TRBD2 | TRBV7-2 | CASRPRLAAQETQYF
TRBJ2-7 | NA | TRBV6-6 | CASSYSLDLYEQYF
TRBJ2-6 | NA | TRBV19 | CASSIMGQGLGGANVLTF
TRBJ2-2 | TRBD2 | TRBV6-2/TRBV6-3 | CASSSLAGRISGELLF
TRBJ1-2 | NA | TRBV6-1 | CASSLKGGKLGPRYGYTF
TRBJ2-7 | NA | TRBV10-2 | CASSDPRAGWARNEQYF
TRBJ2-7 | TRBD1 | TRBV28 | CASRIPGGQDNSYEQYF
TRBJ1-6 | NA | TRBV20-1 | CSARGLAGNSPLHF
TRBJ2-7 | TRBD1 | TRBV7-3 | CASSTSGQGADEQYF
TRBJ2-1 | NA | TRBV4-1 | CASSQYGGNEQFF
TRBJ1-4 | NA | TRBV4-1 | CASSQGVGTTNEKLFF
TRBJ1-6 | NA | TRBV7-9 | CASSPDRDLGSPLHF
TRBJ2-6 | NA | TRBV3-1 | CASTPWGRAGANVLTF
TRBJ1-3 | NA | TRBV7-9 | CASSFVWDREGNTIYF
TRBJ1-1 | NA | TRBV12-3/TRBV12-4 | CASSSYGRFEAFF
TRBJ2-7 | NA | TRBV7-8 | CASSLVAGRPEQYF
TRBJ2-1 | TRBD2 | TRBV25-1 | CASSKAGFNEQFF
TRBJ2-7 | NA | TRBV7-2 | CASSLGIHSYEQYF
TRBJ1-5 | NA | TRBV7-8 | CASSLEGQNQPQHF
TRBJ1-2 | TRBD1 | TRBV6-1 | CASTRFKTGMGGMHYGYTF
TRBJ1-6 | NA | TRBV20-1 | CRGAGTGNSPLHF
TRBJ2-2 | TRBD2 | TRBV11-2 | CASSPAGGLSGELFF
TRBJ2-7 | NA | TRBV3-1 | CASSQERGRRIEQYF
TRBJ1-4 | TRBD1 | TRBV15 | CATSGTGKKLFF
TRBJ2-5 | TRBD2 | TRBV6-1 | CASSEISGAFETQYF
TRBJ1-1 | NA | TRBV6-1 | CASTPQGMNTEAFF
TRBJ2-2 | TRBD1 | TRBV11-3 | CASSQEGTGWAGELFF
TRBJ2-5 | NA | TRBV2 | CASSYTAGIQETQYF
TRBJ2-5 | NA | TRBV7-9 | CASSQGLTKETQYF
TRBJ2-3 | NA | TRBV3-1 | CASSEYQGGGGVQYF
TRBJ2-1 | NA | TRBV7-9 | CASSLAGEDNEQFF
TRBJ2-2 | NA | TRBV28 | CASGPGAANTGELFF
TRBJ2-3 | NA | TRBV30 | CAWAPVVARTQYF
TRBJ2-6 | NA | TRBV18 | CASSPSGGSGANVLTF
TRBJ2-5 | TRBD2 | TRBV12-5 | CASGLGRLAAGQETQYF
TRBJ2-2 | TRBD1 | TRBV19 | CASSIGGQGRNSGELVF
TRBJ2-7 | NA | TRBV5-1 | CASSLLDSTYEQYF
TRBJ1-1 | NA | TRBV30 | CAWSGQVEAFF
TRBJ2-1 | NA | TRBV11-2 | CASSLVGVNEQFF
TRBJ1-1 | NA | TRBV2 | CASNPPASAVNTEAFF
TRBJ2-5 | TRBD1 | TRBV29-1 | CSVVRQGAETQYF
TRBJ2-7 | TRBD2 | TRBV27 | CASSLASGAYEQYF
TRBJ1-5 | NA | TRBV10-1 | CASRAGGREATPGNQPQHF
TRBJ1-1 | NA | TRBV19 | CASSIFSGMNTEAFF
TRBJ1-2 | TRBD1 | TRBV2 | CASIPDRGGGYTF
TRBJ1-1 | TRBD1 | TRBV11-1 | CASSSLYRDRETEAFF
TRBJ2-1 | TRBD2 | TRBV15 | CATSKASGGYNEQFF
TRBJ1-2 | TRBD1 | TRBV6-2/TRBV6-3 | CASSYSGTGHLDYGYTF
TRBJ2-3 | TRBD2 | TRBV28 | CASSLVGSGSVADTQYF